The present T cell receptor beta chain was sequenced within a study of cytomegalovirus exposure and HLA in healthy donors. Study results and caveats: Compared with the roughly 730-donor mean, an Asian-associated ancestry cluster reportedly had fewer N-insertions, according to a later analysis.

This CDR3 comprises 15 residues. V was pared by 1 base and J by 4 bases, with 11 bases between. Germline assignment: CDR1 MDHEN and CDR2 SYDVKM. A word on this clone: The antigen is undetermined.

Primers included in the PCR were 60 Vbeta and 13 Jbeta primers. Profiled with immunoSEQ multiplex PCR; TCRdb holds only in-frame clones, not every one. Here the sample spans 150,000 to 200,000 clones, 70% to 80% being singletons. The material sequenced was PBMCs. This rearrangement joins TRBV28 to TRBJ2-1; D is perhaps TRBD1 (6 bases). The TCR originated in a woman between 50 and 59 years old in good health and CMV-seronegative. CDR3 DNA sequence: TGTGCCAGCAGTTTATCGGACAGAACGTACAATGAGCAGTTCTTC. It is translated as CASSLSDRTYNEQFF.